This T cell receptor beta chain was documented in a study of T-cell memory formation after mild COVID-19. Study-level information: There were largely donor-specific TCR clusters. Overall study findings and caveats: The authors left the SARS-CoV-2 specificity of second-wave clones peaking on day 37 unconfirmed.

The CDR3 spans 15 residues. The V end lost 1 base, the J end lost 9 bases, and 16 bases lay between the germline ends. TCRdb called the 5' RACE reads again in MiXCR, with one record for every CDR3 protein. The table shows fewer than 450,000 distinct CDR3 sequences, with 20% to 30% occurring only once. Worth noting for this clonotype: What it recognizes is unknown.

The gene calls are TRBV12-3 or TRBV12-4 and TRBJ2-1; the D is unclear. Sequenced sample: PBMCs or a T cell subset sorted from them (not recorded which). The TCR originated in an adult woman who had mild COVID-19 (a few samples of this study predate the infection). Cell type and time point are not known. The CDR3 loop is CASSLEGLQWGEQFF. The DNA for the CDR3 is TGTGCCAGCAGTTTAGAAGGTCTCCAGTGGGGTGAGCAGTTCTTC.